These 20 T cell receptor beta chains were sequenced from one sample in a study of blood T cell repertoires in COVID-19. Generated by immunoSEQ multiplex PCR, the TCRdb table keeps only in-frame clones and is missing some. The sample lists around 300,000 clones; roughly nine tenths were seen once. Sequencing was done on a sample of peripheral blood. These receptors all stem from a middle-aged woman who had recovered from COVID-19.

This clone came up once. The V and J genes are TRBV3-1 (or the pseudogene TRBV3-2) and TRBJ1-1; D may be TRBD1 (6 bases). V was clipped by 1 base and J by 3 bases, with 15 bases between them. The CDR3 sequence is 16 residues long. Germline assignment: CDR1 LGHDT and CDR2 YNNKEL (reference sequence). CDR3 nucleotides: TGTGCCAGCAGCCAAGTGGGCTCTAGGGGGTACACTGAAGCTTTCTTT. Protein sequence: CASSQVGSRGYTEAFF.

This clone was counted a few times. CDR3 residues: CASSQDRTGKATNEKLFF. The DNA of the CDR3 is TGTGCCAGCAGCCAAGATAGAACAGGAAAAGCAACTAATGAAAAACTGTTTTTT. J is TRBJ1-4 and V is TRBV4-2; the D gene is possibly TRBD1 (5 bases). This CDR3 region has 18 residues. The V gene lost 0 bases and the J gene lost 0 bases, with 14 bases spanning the gap. In germline, CDR1 is LGHNA, CDR2 YNFKEQ.

The chain combines TRBV19 with TRBJ1-5; possible D gene TRBD1, 6 bases. In germline, CDR1 is LNHDA, CDR2 SQIVND (reference sequence). Trimming took off 4 bases at V and 6 bases at J, with 22 bases between the two ends. This CDR3 has 17 residues. In DNA, the CDR3 is TGTGCCAGTAGTAGCCAACTCCCCACAGGGTTGGGTCAGCCCCAGCATTTT. Protein: CASSSQLPTGLGQPQHF.

This chain joins TRBV6-1 and TRBJ2-7; D may be TRBD2 (5 bases). Germline-derived CDR1 and CDR2 are MNHNS and SASEGT. V was shortened by 1 base and J by 3 bases, with 13 bases between the two germline ends. This CDR3 is 15 amino acids long. The CDR3 region is CASSEGSGSYYEQYF. CDR3 nucleotide sequence: TGTGCCAGCAGTGAAGGGAGCGGCAGCTACTACGAGCAGTACTTC.

This clone has just one count. V is TRBV11-1 and J is TRBJ1-1; D gene ambiguous. Germline V lookup: CDR1 SGHAT, CDR2 FQDESV (reference sequence). V lost 1 base and J lost 10, with 7 bases in between. CDR3 size: 11 residues. CDR3 in DNA: TGTGCCAGCAGCTTAGGAGGAAGAGCTTTCTTT. Translation gives CASSLGGRAFF.

The genes are TRBV6-2 or TRBV6-3 and TRBJ2-7; perhaps TRBD1 as D (5 bases). Germline CDR1 is MNHEY and CDR2 is SVGEGT. The CDR3 is made up of 15 amino acids. Trimming stripped 0 bases from V and 3 bases from J, with 12 bases between. CDR3 DNA sequence: TGTGCCAGCAGTTACTCGATCGCAGGGCTCTACGAGCAGTACTTC. Its protein is CASSYSIAGLYEQYF.

This clone occurred once. The chain combines TRBV5-8 with TRBJ2-7; perhaps TRBD1 as D (6 bases). The CDR3 is 14 residues long. Germline CDR1 reads SGHTS; CDR2 reads YDEGEE. V was clipped by 0 bases and J by 2 bases, with 9 bases between them. CDR3 sequence (DNA): TGTGCCAGCAGCTTGGGCAGGGACACCTACGAGCAGTACTTC. It yields the protein CASSLGRDTYEQYF.

The chain employs TRBV30 and TRBJ1-2; D might be TRBD1 (5 bases). Trimming removed 0 bases at V and 4 bases at J, with 9 bases between. Germline CDR1 is GTSNPN and CDR2 is SVGIG (reference sequence). This CDR3 has 13 amino acids. CDR3 in DNA: TGTGCCTGGAGTGTTGGCCAGGGCTATGGCTACACCTTC. Its protein is CAWSVGQGYGYTF.

The V call is TRBV14, the J call TRBJ2-1; D is possibly TRBD1 (6 bases). CDR1 is SGHDN, CDR2 FVKESK, per germline. The CDR3 covers 18 residues. V was cut by 1 base and J by 6 bases, with 22 bases left in between. The CDR3 sequence: CASSQGPRVGGIRNEQFF. The CDR3 region has the DNA TGTGCCAGCAGCCAAGGCCCCAGGGTTGGGGGCATACGCAATGAGCAGTTCTTC.

The CDR3 coding sequence is TGCAGTGCTTGGACTGGTTACGAGCAGTACTTC. Protein product: CSAWTGYEQYF. The chain links TRBV20-1 to TRBJ2-7; D is perhaps TRBD2 (5 bases). The V and J ends lost 5 bases and 4 bases respectively, with 9 bases between them. The germline V gene encodes CDR1 DFQATT and CDR2 SNEGSKA (reference sequence). This CDR3 region has 11 residues.

V and J are TRBV12-2 and TRBJ2-1; the D call of TRBD2 is as the table states it, not checked on the DNA. TRBV12-2 is described as a pseudogene. The CDR3 is 17 residues long. In nucleotides, the CDR3 is TGTGCAAGTCGCTTAGAGAGCGGGAGGGCCTTCGACAATGAGCAGTTCTTC. Amino acids: CASRLESGRAFDNEQFF.

This clone came up once. The J gene is TRBJ2-1, the V gene TRBV6-4, with a possible D match to TRBD2 (6 bases). This CDR3 spans 13 amino acids. The V and J ends lost 3 bases and 5 bases respectively, with 8 bases between them. CDR1 and CDR2 (germline): MRHNA, SNTAGT. CDR3 protein: CASSDTGDNEQFF. CDR3 in DNA: TGTGCCAGCAGTGATACGGGAGACAATGAGCAGTTCTTC.

This chain uses TRBV3-1 (or the pseudogene TRBV3-2) with TRBJ2-5; no firm D call. The CDR3 length is 13 residues. In germline, CDR1 is LGHDT, CDR2 YNNKEL (reference sequence). Trimming removed 1 base at V and 5 bases at J, with 8 bases between. The CDR3 DNA reads as TGTGCCAGCAGCCAAGCCGTTGGCGAGACCCAGTACTTC. It encodes CASSQAVGETQYF.

The gene calls are TRBV29-1 and TRBJ2-3; 14 nucleotides line up with TRBD2. Germline V gene sequence: CDR1 SQVTM, CDR2 ANQGSEA. J lost 4 bases, V lost 4 bases, and 13 bases had no gene match. The CDR3 totals 18 residues. CDR3 residues: CSVVGQPGLAGVPDTQYF. As DNA, the CDR3 is TGCAGCGTTGTGGGGCAGCCGGGACTAGCGGGAGTACCAGATACGCAGTATTTT.

This clone has only one observation. The chain joins TRBV9 to TRBJ2-1; D is ambiguous. The ends were cut back, 0 bases at V and 5 bases at J, with 9 bases in the middle. Germline loops: CDR1 SGDLS, CDR2 YYNGEE. This CDR3 has 14 residues. CDR3 coding DNA: TGTGCCAGCAGCGTAGGAGCGCCAGACAATGAGCAGTTCTTC. This translates into CASSVGAPDNEQFF.

The chain links TRBV11-3 to TRBJ2-3, with 7 bases fitting TRBD1. This CDR3 is 15 amino acids long. After removal of 1 base from V and 1 base from J, the junction contained 2 bases not matched to a gene. The germline V gene encodes CDR1 SGHNT and CDR2 YENEEA. CDR3 coding DNA: TGTGCCAGCAGCTTAGTAGGGGGCCGCACAGATACGCAGTATTTT. It yields the protein CASSLVGGRTDTQYF.

Notes on this clone: Other DNA sequences in the sample encode the same CDR3. The V call is TRBV6-1, the J call TRBJ1-3; the D is unclear. Germline loops: CDR1 MNHNS, CDR2 SASEGT. The CDR3 has 15 residues. The V and J ends lost 1 base and 0 bases respectively, with 7 bases between them. CDR3 sequence: CASSEGAFSGNTIYF. CDR3 sequence (DNA): TGTGCCAGCAGTGAAGGGGCCTTCTCTGGAAACACCATATATTTT.

This chain links TRBV9 with TRBJ1-6; TRBD1 agrees at 9 bases. Germline V CDR1 and CDR2: SGDLS, YYNGEE. Germline trimming cut 6 bases from V and 7 bases from J; bases unmatched to any gene: 8. The CDR3 contains 15 residues. CDR3 in DNA: TGTGCCAGCACCCGCTCCGGGACAGGGAATTCACCCCTCCACTTT. This gives the protein CASTRSGTGNSPLHF.

The CDR3 bases are TGCGCCAGCAGGGAACCGGGACAGGGAAACGAGCAGTACTTC. Protein: CASREPGQGNEQYF. The chain employs TRBV5-1 and TRBJ2-7, with 9 bases that match TRBD1. Germline CDR1 SGHRS, CDR2 YFSETQ. V lost 5 bases and J lost 5; bases outside the gene matches: 8. The CDR3 covers 14 residues. Full variable domain (remainder filled in from reference TRBV5-1 and TRBJ2-7): KAGVTQTPRYLIKTRGQQVTLSCSPISGHRSVSWYQQTPGQGLQFLFEYFSETQRNKGNFPGRFSGRQFSNSRSEMNVSTLELGDSALYLCASREPGQGNEQYFGPGTRLTVT.

This clone was seen once. The chain joins TRBV24-1 to TRBJ2-3; 11 bases are a match to TRBD1. There are 16 residues in the CDR3. After removal of 4 bases from V and 5 bases from J, the junction contained 7 bases not matched to a gene. Germline V lookup: CDR1 KGHDR, CDR2 SFDVKD. The CDR3 loop is CATSDQGDRGIDTQYF. As DNA, the CDR3 is TGTGCCACCAGTGACCAGGGGGACAGGGGGATAGATACGCAGTATTTT.